Sequencing of this T cell receptor (beta chain) was carried out in a study of vaccination effects on CD4 cells after COVID-19. Study outcomes and limitations: Common cold coronaviruses were cross-recognized by only 1 of 255 vaccine-induced clones in healthy vaccinees. Limitations: small convalescent group and missing early post-infection timepoints. Clones of infection and vaccine origin contracted markedly late after vaccination.

Libraries were prepared by immunoSEQ multiplex PCR; TCRdb keeps only in-frame clonotypes and omits some of them. The data show tens of thousands of clones, about 71% seen once. As to this clone: The antigen is not known.

The germline V gene encodes CDR1 SEHNR and CDR2 FQNEAQ (reference sequence). The CDR3 loop spans 15 amino acids. V lost 1 base and J 2 bases, leaving 11 bases between the germline ends. ViraFEST expansion of antigen-specific CD4+ T cells with viral peptide pools preceded sequencing. Researchers isolated CD4+ T cells once approximately eleven days of culture had elapsed. Previously uninfected by SARS-CoV-2, the vaccine recipients also showed negative nucleocapsid antibodies. Every well housed more than 1.5 million PBMC, which grew in culture alongside around 9.8 IU/ml IL-2 and 8.5 to 10 ug/ml peptides.

This receptor was obtained from a human donor who received a COVID-19 vaccine. The sample in question was CD4+ T cells from PBMCs cultured with HCoV-OC43 spike peptides, obtained before COVID-19 vaccination. Subset of the sample: HCoV-OC43 spike overlapping peptide pool stimulation. The V gene is TRBV7-9, the J gene TRBJ2-5; possible D gene TRBD1, 6 bases. DNA for the CDR3: TGTGCCAGCAGCTTAGGCCGACAGGTTCAAGAGACCCAGTACTTC. Its protein product is CASSLGRQVQETQYF.